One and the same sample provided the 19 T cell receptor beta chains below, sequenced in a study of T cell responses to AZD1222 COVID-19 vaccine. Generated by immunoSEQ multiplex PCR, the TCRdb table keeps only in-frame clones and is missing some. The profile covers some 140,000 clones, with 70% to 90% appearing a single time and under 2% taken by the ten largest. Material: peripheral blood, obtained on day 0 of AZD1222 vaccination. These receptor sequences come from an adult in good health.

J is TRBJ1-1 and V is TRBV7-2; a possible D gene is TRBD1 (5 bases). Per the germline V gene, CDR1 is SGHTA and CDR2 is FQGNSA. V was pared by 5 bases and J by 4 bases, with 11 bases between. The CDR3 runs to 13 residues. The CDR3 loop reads CASSPYGATEAFF. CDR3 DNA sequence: TGTGCCAGCAGCCCCTACGGGGCCACTGAAGCTTTCTTT.

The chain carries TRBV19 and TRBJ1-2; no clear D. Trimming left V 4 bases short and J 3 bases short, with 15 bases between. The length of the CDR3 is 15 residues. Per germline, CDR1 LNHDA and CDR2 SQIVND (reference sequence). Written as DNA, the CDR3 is TGTGCCAGTAGTACCCTGACGGGAGAGGACTATGGCTACACCTTC. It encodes CASSTLTGEDYGYTF. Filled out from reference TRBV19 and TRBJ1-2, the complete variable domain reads DGGITQSPKYLFRKEGQNVTLSCEQNLNHDAMYWYRQDPGQGLRLIYYSQIVNDFQKGDIAEGYSVSREKKESFPLTVTSAQKNPTAFYLCASSTLTGEDYGYTFGSGTRLTVV.

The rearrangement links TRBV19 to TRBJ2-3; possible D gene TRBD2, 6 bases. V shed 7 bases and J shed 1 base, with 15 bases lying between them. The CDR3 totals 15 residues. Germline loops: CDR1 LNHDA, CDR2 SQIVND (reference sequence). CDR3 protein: CASTLRGTGTDTQYF. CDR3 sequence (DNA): TGTGCCAGTACCTTAAGAGGGACTGGCACAGATACGCAGTATTTT. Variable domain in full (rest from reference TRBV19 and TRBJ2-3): DGGITQSPKYLFRKEGQNVTLSCEQNLNHDAMYWYRQDPGQGLRLIYYSQIVNDFQKGDIAEGYSVSREKKESFPLTVTSAQKNPTAFYLCASTLRGTGTDTQYFGPGTRLTVL.

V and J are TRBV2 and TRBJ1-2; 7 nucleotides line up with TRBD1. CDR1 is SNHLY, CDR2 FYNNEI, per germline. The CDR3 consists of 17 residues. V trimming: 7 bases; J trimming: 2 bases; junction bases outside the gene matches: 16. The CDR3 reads CASIGSRWDSENYGYTF. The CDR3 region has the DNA TGTGCCAGCATAGGGTCCCGATGGGACAGCGAAAACTATGGCTACACCTTC.

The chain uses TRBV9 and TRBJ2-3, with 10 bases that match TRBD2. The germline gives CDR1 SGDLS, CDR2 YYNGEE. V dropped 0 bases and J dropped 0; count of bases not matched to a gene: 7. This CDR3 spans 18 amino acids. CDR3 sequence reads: CASSVGGLADPSTDTQYF. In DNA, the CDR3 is TGTGCCAGCAGCGTAGGAGGACTAGCGGACCCTAGCACAGATACGCAGTATTTT. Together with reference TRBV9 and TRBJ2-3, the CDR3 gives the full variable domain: DSGVTQTPKHLITATGQRVTLRCSPRSGDLSVYWYQQSLDQGLQFLIQYYNGEERAKGNILERFSAQQFPDLHSELNLSSLELGDSALYFCASSVGGLADPSTDTQYFGPGTRLTVL.

The CDR3: CASSSPGAGNGYTF. CDR3 DNA sequence: TGTGCCAGCAGTTCACCTGGGGCAGGCAATGGCTACACCTTC. The chain recombines TRBV6-2 or TRBV6-3 with TRBJ1-2, with D perhaps TRBD1 (5 bases). This CDR3 contains 14 residues. V lost 4 bases and J lost 6, with 15 bases in between. In germline, CDR1 is MNHEY, CDR2 SVGEGT.

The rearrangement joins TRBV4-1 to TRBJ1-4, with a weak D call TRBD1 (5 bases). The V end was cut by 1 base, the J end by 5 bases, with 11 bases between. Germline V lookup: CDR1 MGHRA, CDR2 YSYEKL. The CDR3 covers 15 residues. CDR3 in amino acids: CASSQVRQGNEKLFF. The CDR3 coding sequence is TGCGCCAGCAGCCAAGTTCGGCAGGGCAATGAAAAACTGTTTTTT.

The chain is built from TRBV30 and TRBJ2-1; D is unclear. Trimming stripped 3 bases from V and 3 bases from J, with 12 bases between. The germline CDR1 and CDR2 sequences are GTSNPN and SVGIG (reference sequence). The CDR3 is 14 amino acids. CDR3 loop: CAWSPGGLYNEQFF. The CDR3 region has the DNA TGTGCCTGGAGCCCAGGCGGCCTCTACAATGAGCAGTTCTTC. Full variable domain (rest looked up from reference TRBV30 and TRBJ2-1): SQTIHQWPATLVQPVGSPLSLECTVEGTSNPNLYWYRQAAGRGLQLLFYSVGIGQISSEVPQNLSASRPQDRQFILSSKKLLLSDSGFYLCAWSPGGLYNEQFFGPGTRLTVL.

Here the CDR3 reads CASNSGSPDNEQFF. DNA for the CDR3: TGTGCCAGTAATAGCGGGAGTCCCGACAATGAGCAGTTCTTC. J is TRBJ2-1 and V is TRBV19, with 9 bases fitting TRBD2. The CDR3 runs to 14 residues. Germline trimming cut 7 bases from V and 5 bases from J; bases unmatched to any gene: 6. CDR1 LNHDA and CDR2 SQIVND come from the germline V gene (reference sequence).

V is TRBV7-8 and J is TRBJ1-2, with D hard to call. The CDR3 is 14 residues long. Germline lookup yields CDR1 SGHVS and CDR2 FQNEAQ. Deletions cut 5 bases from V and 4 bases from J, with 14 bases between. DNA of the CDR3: TGTGCCAGCAGCCCCAGTGAGCTTTTCTATGGCTACACCTTC. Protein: CASSPSELFYGYTF.

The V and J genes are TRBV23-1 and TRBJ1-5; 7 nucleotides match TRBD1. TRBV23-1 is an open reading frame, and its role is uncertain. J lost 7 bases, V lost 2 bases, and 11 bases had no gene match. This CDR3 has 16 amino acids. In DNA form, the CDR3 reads TGCGCCAGCAGTCAAGAATCTGGGACAGATGAGCAGCCCCAGCATTTT. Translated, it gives CASSQESGTDEQPQHF.

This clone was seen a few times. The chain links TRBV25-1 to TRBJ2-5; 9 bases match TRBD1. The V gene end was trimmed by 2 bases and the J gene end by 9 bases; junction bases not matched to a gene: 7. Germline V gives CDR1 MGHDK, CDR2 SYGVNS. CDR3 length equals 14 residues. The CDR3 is CASSEVGTGSAQYF. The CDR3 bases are TGTGCCAGCAGTGAAGTAGGGACAGGGAGTGCCCAGTACTTC.

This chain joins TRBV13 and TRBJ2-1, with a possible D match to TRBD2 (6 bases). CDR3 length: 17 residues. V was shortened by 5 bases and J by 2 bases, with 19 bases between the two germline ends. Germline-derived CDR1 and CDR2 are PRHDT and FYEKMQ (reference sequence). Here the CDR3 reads CASSINSGTITYNEQFF. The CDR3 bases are TGTGCCAGCAGCATAAATAGCGGAACCATAACCTACAATGAGCAGTTCTTC.

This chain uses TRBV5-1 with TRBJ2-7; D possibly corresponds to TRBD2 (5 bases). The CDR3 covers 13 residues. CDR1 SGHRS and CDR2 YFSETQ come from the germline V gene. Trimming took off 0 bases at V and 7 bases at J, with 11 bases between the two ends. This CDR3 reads CASSLGTPGEQYF. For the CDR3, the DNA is TGCGCCAGCAGCTTGGGGACTCCCGGAGAGCAGTACTTC.

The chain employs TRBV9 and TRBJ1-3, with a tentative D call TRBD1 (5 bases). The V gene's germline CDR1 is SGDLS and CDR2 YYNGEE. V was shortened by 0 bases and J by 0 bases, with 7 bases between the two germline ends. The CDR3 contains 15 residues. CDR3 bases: TGTGCCAGCAGCGTAGCCGGGGCCTCTGGAAACACCATATATTTT. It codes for CASSVAGASGNTIYF. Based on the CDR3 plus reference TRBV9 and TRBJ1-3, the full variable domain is DSGVTQTPKHLITATGQRVTLRCSPRSGDLSVYWYQQSLDQGLQFLIQYYNGEERAKGNILERFSAQQFPDLHSELNLSSLELGDSALYFCASSVAGASGNTIYFGEGSWLTVV.

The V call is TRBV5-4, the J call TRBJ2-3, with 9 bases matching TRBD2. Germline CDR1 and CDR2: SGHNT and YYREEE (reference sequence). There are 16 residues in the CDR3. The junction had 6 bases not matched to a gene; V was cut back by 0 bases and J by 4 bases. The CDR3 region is CASSLVRGGPPDTQYF. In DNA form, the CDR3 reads TGTGCCAGCAGCTTGGTGCGGGGGGGCCCCCCAGATACGCAGTATTTT.

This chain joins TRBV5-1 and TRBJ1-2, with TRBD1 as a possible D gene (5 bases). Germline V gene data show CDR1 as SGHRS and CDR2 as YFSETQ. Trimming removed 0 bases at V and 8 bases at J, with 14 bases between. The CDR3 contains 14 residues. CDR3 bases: TGCGCCAGCAGCTTGGAGGCCTCGGGGGTAGGCTACACCTTC. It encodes CASSLEASGVGYTF.

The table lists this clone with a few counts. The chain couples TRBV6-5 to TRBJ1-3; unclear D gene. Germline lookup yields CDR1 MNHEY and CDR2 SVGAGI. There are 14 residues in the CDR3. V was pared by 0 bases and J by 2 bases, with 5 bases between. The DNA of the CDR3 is TGTGCCAGCAGTTACTCGACAACTGGAAACACCATATATTTT. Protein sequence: CASSYSTTGNTIYF.

The CDR3 DNA reads TGTGCCAGCAGTTACTCTGGAGCTGCCTATGGCTACACCTTC. Translating it yields CASSYSGAAYGYTF. The rearrangement joins TRBV6-2 or TRBV6-3 to TRBJ1-2, with D hard to call. V shed 0 bases and J shed 4 bases, with 9 bases lying between them. Germline CDR1 and CDR2: MNHEY and SVGEGT. The CDR3 totals 14 residues.